This paragraph covers one T cell receptor beta chain sequence. The clone's antigen remains unknown. It has no much larger one-base neighbor in the sample; base qualities were not kept. This entry belongs to a study of cytomegalovirus exposure and HLA in healthy donors (TCRdb year 2017). Background for the entire study: The 550 to 750 repertoires of the first cohort and the 95 to 150 validation repertoires were produced on the same platform, according to a later analysis. The study aimed to test whether signatures of past pathogen exposure could be identified by cataloging public T cell receptors. A separate validation cohort of 90 to 150 different subjects was used in addition to the 666-subject first cohort. The study combined high-throughput TCR immunosequencing, statistical association of individual TCRs with disease status, and machine learning to predict cytomegalovirus infection status. Overall study results and their limits: Cytomegalovirus status was reported to be diagnosed by the classifier with high specificity and sensitivity in both the original and validation cohorts. Subsequent analysis determined that TCRs grouped into clusters in the first cohort also showed a tendency toward co-occurrence across the roughly 130 validation repertoires, and about 94% of cluster scores exceeded 0. The study listed around 160 TCR beta chains as associated with cytomegalovirus. While some public TCRs were present in many individuals, most TCR sequences turned up only very rarely across donors. The authors suggested that the approach could potentially be extended to other disease states and immunological phenotypes. A later analysis had no HLA typing for the validation cohort, so co-occurrence there was scored across all 130 or so repertoires. A few of the identified cytomegalovirus-associated TCR beta chains were confirmed in vitro to be specific for cytomegalovirus antigens.

Donors formed part of the validation cohort, which comprised some 120 subjects and was distinct from the first cohort of under 800 subjects. Libraries came from the immunoSEQ multiplex PCR assay. The study's own analysis went as follows. A statistical classification framework was developed to diagnose cytomegalovirus status using the catalog of TCR beta chain sequences. Drawn from immuneACCESS, this table holds only the in-frame rearrangements with V and J called that TCRdb kept. Clones are partly lost; checked studies trace under half to an unresolved V gene and leave the rest unexplained. D and trimming were read from the DNA, whereas the V and J calls and clone size are those reported in that table. Here the sample has 200,000 or so clones; about four fifths occur a single time. Approximately 7% of the sample lies in the top ten. The cysteine opens and the phenylalanine closes a CDR3 of 11 amino acids. Of all the DNA, just the CDR3 is kept, 33 bases in frame from base 1. A distance of 8 bases separates the germline ends of V and J, which lose 3 bases and 6 bases respectively. The germline V gene (reference sequence) supplies CDR1 DFQATT and CDR2 SNEGSKA.

The sequence derives from a man younger than 35 in good health and CMV-seropositive. The sample comprised PBMCs. The chain was built from TRBV20-1 and TRBJ1-1; the D gene lacks a confident call. In nucleotides, the sequence is TGCAGTGCTAGCCAGATATCTGAAGCTTTCTTT. This translates into CSASQISEAFF.